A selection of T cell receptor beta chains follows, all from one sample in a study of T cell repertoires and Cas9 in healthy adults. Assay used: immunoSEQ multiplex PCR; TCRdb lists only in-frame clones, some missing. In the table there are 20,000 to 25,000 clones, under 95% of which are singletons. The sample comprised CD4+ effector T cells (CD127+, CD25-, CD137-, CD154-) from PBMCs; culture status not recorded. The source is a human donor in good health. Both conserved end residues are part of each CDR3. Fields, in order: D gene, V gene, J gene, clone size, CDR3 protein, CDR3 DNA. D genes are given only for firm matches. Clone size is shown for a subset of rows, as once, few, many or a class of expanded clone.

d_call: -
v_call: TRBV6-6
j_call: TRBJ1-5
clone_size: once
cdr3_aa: CASSGDGGNQPPHF
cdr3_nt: TGTGCCAGCAGTGGGGATGGCGGCAATCAGCCCCCGCATTTT

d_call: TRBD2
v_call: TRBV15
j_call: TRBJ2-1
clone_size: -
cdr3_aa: CATSRERGTSYNEQFF
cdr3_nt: TGTGCCACCAGCAGAGAACGCGGGACTAGCTACAATGAGCAGTTCTTC

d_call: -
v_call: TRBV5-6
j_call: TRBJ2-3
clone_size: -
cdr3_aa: CASSFVGTPPGTDTQYF
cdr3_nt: TGTGCCAGCAGCTTCGTCGGGACCCCACCCGGCACAGATACGCAGTATTTT

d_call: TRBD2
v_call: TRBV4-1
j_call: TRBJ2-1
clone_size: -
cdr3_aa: CASSQGSGSDDEQFF
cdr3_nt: TGCGCCAGCAGCCAAGGTAGCGGGAGCGACGATGAGCAGTTCTTC

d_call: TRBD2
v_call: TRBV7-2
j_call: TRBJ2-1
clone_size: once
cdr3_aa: CASSLALRGGQFF
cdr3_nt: TGTGCCAGCAGCTTAGCGTTGCGGGGGGGCCAGTTCTTC

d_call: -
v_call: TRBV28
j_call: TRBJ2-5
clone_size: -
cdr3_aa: CASSSGGNQETQYF
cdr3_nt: TGTGCCAGCAGTTCTGGCGGCAATCAAGAGACCCAGTACTTC

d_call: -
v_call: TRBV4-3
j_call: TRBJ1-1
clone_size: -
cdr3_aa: CASSQGLGDPGAFF
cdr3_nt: TGCGCCAGCAGCCAAGGCCTGGGTGATCCGGGGGCTTTCTTT

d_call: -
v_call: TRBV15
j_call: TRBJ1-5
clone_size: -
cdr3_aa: CATSRGGAYQPQHF
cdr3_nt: TGTGCCACCAGCAGAGGAGGGGCGTATCAGCCCCAGCATTTT

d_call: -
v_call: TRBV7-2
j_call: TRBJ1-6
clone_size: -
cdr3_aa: CASSDKSSYNSPLHF
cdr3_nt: TGTGCCAGCAGCGACAAGAGTTCCTATAATTCACCCCTCCACTTT

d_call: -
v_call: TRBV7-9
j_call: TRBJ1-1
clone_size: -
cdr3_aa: CASSLATEAFF
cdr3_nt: TGTGCCAGCAGCTTAGCCACTGAAGCTTTCTTT

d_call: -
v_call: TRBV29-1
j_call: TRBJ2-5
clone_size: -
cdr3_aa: CSVEHQRAQETQYF
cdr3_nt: TGCAGCGTTGAACATCAACGGGCCCAAGAGACCCAGTACTTC

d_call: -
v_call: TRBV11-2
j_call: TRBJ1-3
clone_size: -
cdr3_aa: CASSLVGNTIYF
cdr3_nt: TGTGCCAGCAGCTTAGTTGGAAACACCATATATTTT

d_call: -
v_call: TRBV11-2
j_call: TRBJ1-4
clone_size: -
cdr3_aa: CASSPRAGENEKLFF
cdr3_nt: TGTGCCAGCAGCCCTAGGGCGGGAGAGAATGAAAAACTGTTTTTT

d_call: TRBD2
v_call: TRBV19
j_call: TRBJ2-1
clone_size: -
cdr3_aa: CASSTGRLAANEQFF
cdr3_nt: TGTGCCAGTAGTACAGGAAGACTAGCGGCGAATGAGCAGTTCTTC

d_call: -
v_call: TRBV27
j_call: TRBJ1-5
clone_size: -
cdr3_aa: CASSFTAGYRYSNQPQHF
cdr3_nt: TGTGCCAGCAGTTTTACGGCAGGGTATAGGTATAGCAATCAGCCCCAGCATTTT

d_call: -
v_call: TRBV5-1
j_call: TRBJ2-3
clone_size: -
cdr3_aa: CASSFNGQSTDTQYF
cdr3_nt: TGCGCCAGCAGCTTTAACGGACAGAGCACAGATACGCAGTATTTT

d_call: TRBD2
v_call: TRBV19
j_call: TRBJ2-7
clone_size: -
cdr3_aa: CASRLQRGSYEQYF
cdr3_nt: TGTGCCAGTAGGCTCCAGCGGGGATCCTACGAGCAGTACTTC

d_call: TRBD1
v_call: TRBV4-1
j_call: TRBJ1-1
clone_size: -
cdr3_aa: CASSHSDRVGTEAFF
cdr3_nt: TGCGCCAGCAGCCATTCGGACAGGGTGGGCACTGAAGCTTTCTTT

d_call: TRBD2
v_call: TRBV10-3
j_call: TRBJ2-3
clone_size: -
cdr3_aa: CAISGASGGAGTDTQYF
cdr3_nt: TGTGCCATCAGTGGGGCTAGCGGGGGGGCAGGCACAGATACGCAGTATTTT

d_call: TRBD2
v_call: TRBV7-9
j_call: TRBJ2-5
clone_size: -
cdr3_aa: CASSSTGLAVQETQYF
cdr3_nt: TGTGCCAGCAGCTCAACCGGACTAGCGGTTCAAGAGACCCAGTACTTC

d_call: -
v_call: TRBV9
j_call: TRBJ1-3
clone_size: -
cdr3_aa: CASSVDGWSGNTIYF
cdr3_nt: TGTGCCAGCAGCGTAGACGGTTGGTCTGGAAACACCATATATTTT

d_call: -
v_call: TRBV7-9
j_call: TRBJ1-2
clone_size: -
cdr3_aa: CASSYIPHHGKTYGYTF
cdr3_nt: TGTGCCAGCAGCTACATCCCACACCATGGAAAGACCTATGGCTACACCTTC

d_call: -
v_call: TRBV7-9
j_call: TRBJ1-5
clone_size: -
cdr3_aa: CASSLGRFDQPQHF
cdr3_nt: TGTGCCAGCAGCTTAGGCAGGTTTGATCAGCCCCAGCATTTT

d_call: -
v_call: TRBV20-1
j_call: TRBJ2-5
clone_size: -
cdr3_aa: CSAPLGTQYF
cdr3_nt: TGCAGTGCTCCCCTTGGGACCCAGTACTTC

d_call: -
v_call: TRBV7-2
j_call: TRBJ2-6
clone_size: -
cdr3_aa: CASSFYGGAGANVLTF
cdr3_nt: TGTGCCAGCAGCTTTTACGGGGGCGCGGGGGCCAACGTCCTGACTTTC

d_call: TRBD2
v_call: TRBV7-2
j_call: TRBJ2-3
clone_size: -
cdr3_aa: CASSFAGGSLSTDTQYF
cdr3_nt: TGTGCCAGCAGCTTTGCGGGGGGCTCGCTAAGCACAGATACGCAGTATTTT